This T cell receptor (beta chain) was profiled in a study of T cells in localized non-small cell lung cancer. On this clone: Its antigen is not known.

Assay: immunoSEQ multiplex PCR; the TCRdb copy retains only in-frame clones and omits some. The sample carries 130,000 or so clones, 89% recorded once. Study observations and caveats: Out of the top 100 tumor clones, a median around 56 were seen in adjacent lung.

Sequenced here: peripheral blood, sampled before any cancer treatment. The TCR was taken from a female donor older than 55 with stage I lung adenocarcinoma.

The CDR3 DNA reads as TGTGCCAGCAGCCCCTATCCGGGACTAGCGGGACTACAAGAGACCCAGTACTTC. This codes for CASSPYPGLAGLQETQYF. The rearrangement joins TRBV28 to TRBJ2-5, with TRBD2 matching 13 bases. V lost 6 bases and J lost 2; bases outside the gene matches: 12. The CDR3 length is 18 residues. Per germline, CDR1 MDHEN and CDR2 SYDVKM.